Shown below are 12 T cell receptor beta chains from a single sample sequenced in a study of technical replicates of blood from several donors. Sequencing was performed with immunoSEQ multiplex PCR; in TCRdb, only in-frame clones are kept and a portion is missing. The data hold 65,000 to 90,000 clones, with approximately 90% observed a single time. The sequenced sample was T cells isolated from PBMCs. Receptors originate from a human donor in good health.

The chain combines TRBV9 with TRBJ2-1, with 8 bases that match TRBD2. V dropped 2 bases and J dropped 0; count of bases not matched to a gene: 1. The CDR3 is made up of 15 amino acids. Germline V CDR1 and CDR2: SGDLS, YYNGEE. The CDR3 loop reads CASSVRGASYNEQFF. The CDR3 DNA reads TGTGCCAGCAGCGTGCGGGGGGCCTCCTACAATGAGCAGTTCTTC.

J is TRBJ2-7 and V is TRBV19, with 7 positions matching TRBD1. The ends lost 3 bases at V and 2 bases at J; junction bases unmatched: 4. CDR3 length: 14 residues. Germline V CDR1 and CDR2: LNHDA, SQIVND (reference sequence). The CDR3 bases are TGTGCCAGTAGTATTGTGACAGGGACCTACGAGCAGTACTTC. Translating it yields CASSIVTGTYEQYF.

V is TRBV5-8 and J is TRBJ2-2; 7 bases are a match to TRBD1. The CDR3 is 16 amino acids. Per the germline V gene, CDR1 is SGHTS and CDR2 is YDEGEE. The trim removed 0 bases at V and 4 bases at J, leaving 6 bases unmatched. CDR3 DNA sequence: TGTGCCAGCAGCTTGGCCCCACAGGGGTTCACCGGGGAGCTGTTTTTT. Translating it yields CASSLAPQGFTGELFF.

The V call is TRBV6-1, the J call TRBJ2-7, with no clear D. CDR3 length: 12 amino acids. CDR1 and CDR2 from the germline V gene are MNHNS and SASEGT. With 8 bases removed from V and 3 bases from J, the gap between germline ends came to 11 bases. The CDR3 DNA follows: TGTGCCAGCGTTCTCTTTAACTACGAGCAGTACTTC. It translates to CASVLFNYEQYF.

CDR3 bases: TGTGCCAGCAGCGACAACGGCAATCAGCCCCAGCATTTT. Its translation: CASSDNGNQPQHF. The rearrangement uses TRBV6-5 and TRBJ1-5; no firm D call. V was shortened by 6 bases and J by 2 bases, with 8 bases between the two germline ends. CDR3 length equals 13 residues. Germline CDR1 MNHEY, CDR2 SVGAGI.

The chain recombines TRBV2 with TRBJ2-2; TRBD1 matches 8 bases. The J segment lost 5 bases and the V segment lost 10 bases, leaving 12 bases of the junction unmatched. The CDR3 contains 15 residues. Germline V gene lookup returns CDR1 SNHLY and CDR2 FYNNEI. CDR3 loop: CATFGRGRETGELFF. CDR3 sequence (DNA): TGTGCCACGTTCGGCAGGGGGCGTGAAACCGGGGAGCTGTTTTTT. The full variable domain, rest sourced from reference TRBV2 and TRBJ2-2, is EPEVTQTPSHQVTQMGQEVILRCVPISNHLYFYWYRQILGQKVEFLVSFYNNEISEKSEIFDDQFSVERPDGSNFTLKIRSTKLEDSAMYFCATFGRGRETGELFFGEGSRLTVL.

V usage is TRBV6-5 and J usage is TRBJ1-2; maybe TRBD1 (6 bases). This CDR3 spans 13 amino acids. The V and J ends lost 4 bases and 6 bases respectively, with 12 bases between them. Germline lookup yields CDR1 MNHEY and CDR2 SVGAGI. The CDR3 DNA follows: TGTGCCAGCAGTTTTCTACAGGGAGATGGCTACACCTTC. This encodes CASSFLQGDGYTF.

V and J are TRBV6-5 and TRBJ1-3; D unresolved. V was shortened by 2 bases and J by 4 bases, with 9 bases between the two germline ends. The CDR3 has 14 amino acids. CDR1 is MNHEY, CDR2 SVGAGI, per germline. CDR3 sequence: CASSYRQQGNTIYF. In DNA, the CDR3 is TGTGCCAGCAGTTACCGTCAACAGGGAAACACCATATATTTT.

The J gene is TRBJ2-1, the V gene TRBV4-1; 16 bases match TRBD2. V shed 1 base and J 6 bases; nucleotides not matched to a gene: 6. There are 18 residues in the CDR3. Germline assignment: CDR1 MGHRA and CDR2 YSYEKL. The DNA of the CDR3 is TGCGCCAGCAGCCAAGCGGGGACTAGCGGGGGGGGCCGCAATGAGCAGTTCTTC. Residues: CASSQAGTSGGGRNEQFF.

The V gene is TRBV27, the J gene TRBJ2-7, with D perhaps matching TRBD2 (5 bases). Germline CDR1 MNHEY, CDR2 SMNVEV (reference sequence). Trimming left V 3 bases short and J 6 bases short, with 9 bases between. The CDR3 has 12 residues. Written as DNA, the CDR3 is TGTGCCAGCAGTTTCCTCAGCGGCGAGCAGTACTTC. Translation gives CASSFLSGEQYF.

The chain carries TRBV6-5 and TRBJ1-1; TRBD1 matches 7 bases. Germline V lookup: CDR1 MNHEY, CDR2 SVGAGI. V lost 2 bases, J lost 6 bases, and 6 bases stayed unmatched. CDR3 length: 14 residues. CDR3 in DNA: TGTGCCAGCAGTTACCTCAGGGGGGAGTCTGAAGCTTTCTTT. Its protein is CASSYLRGESEAFF.

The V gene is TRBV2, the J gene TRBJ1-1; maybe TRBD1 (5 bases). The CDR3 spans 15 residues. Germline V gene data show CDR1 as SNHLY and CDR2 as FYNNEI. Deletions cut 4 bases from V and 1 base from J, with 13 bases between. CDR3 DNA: TGTGCCAGCAGTGTTTCAGGGCGCAGGAACACTGAAGCTTTCTTT. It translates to CASSVSGRRNTEAFF.